This T cell receptor beta chain derives from a study of metastatic and nonmetastatic thyroid tumors. Study-level points and caveats: According to reports, the diversity of TCR beta was significantly higher in malignant thyroid tumors than in benign nodules, and this held in both blood and tumor samples.

TCRdb re-clonotyped the PCR reads through MiXCR. The sample lists 30,000 to 45,000 clones, 40% to 55% occurring once. No patient received treatment before thyroid surgery. Details on this clone: Its specificity is not known.

This CDR3 is 14 amino acids long. Trimming removed 0 bases from V and 2 bases from J, with 7 bases in between. CDR1 is SGHRS, CDR2 YFSETQ, per germline. The chain recombines TRBV5-1 with TRBJ2-3, with D uncertain. The sequencing input was tumor tissue. This sequence originates from a male donor with papillary thyroid cancer or a benign thyroid nodule (not recorded which). Some clones in this sample may be carry-over from other donors' samples. CDR3 DNA sequence: TGCGCCAGCAGCTTGGCCGCGTACACAGATACGCAGTATTTT. Translated, it gives CASSLAAYTDTQYF. The variable domain in full, with the rest retrieved from reference TRBV5-1 and TRBJ2-3, is KAGVTQTPRYLIKTRGQQVTLSCSPISGHRSVSWYQQTPGQGLQFLFEYFSETQRNKGNFPGRFSGRQFSNSRSEMNVSTLELGDSALYLCASSLAAYTDTQYFGPGTRLTVL.